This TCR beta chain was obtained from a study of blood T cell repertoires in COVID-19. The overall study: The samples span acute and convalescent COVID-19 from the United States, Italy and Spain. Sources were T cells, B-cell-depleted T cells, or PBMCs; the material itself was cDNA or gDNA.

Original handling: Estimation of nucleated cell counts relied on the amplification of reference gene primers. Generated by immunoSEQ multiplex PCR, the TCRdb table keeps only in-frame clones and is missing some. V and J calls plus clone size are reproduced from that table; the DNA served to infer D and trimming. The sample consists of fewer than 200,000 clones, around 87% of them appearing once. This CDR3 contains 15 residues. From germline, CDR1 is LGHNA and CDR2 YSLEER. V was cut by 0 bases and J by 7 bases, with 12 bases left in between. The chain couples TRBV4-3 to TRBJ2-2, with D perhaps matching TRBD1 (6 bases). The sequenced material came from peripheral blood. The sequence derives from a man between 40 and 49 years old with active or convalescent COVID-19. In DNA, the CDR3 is TGCGCCAGCAGCCAAGACAGGGGAATTATCGGGGAGCTGTTTTTT. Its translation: CASSQDRGIIGELFF.